This T cell receptor (beta chain) is drawn from a study of shared clonotypes between healthy human individuals. Study-level results: The study generally estimated greater richness for naive than memory subsets.

Splitting of CD4+ cells produced CD45RA+ naive and CD45RA-negative memory subsets. CDR1 and CDR2 (germline): SGHTA, FQGNSA. Trimming removed 3 bases at V and 10 bases at J, with 7 bases between. This CDR3 is 11 amino acids long. This clone was seen once. No antigen is known for it. At the deep level, the assay was run. The repertoire was sequenced with immunoSEQ multiplex PCR; TCRdb's copy has only in-frame clones and lacks some. The repertoire has about 1,500,000 clones, roughly 97% of them found once; the top ten carry more than 0.9%. The specimen was naive CD4+ T cells sorted from blood. The subset: CD45RA+ positively selected. The J gene is TRBJ2-1, the V gene TRBV7-2; D gene ambiguous. The TCR originated in a man aged 25-40 years in good health. The CDR3 coding sequence is TGTGCCAGCAGCTTCGTGATAGAGCAGTTCTTC. Its protein is CASSFVIEQFF.